This T cell receptor (beta chain) was captured by sequencing in a study of technical replicates of blood from a handful of donors. TCRdb's copy holds only in-frame clones and misses some; the assay was immunoSEQ multiplex PCR. This table holds about 81,000 clones, about 81% found once. In germline, CDR1 is MDHEN, CDR2 SYDVKM. The CDR3 has 14 residues. With V trimmed by 7 bases and J by 5 bases, 7 bases remained unmatched. What was sequenced was PBMCs. The gene calls are TRBV28 and TRBJ1-1; 10 nucleotides match TRBD1. The receptor was derived from a human donor in good health. Some clones in this sample may be carry-over from other donors' samples. CDR3 DNA: TGTGCCAGCATCTTGGGACAGGGGTTGACTGAAGCTTTCTTT. Translated, it gives CASILGQGLTEAFF. The complete variable domain, with remaining parts taken from reference TRBV28 and TRBJ1-1, reads DVKVTQSSRYLVKRTGEKVFLECVQDMDHENMFWYRQDPGLGLRLIYFSYDVKMKEKGDIPEGYSVSREKKERFSLILESASTNQTSMYLCASILGQGLTEAFFGQGTRLTVV.